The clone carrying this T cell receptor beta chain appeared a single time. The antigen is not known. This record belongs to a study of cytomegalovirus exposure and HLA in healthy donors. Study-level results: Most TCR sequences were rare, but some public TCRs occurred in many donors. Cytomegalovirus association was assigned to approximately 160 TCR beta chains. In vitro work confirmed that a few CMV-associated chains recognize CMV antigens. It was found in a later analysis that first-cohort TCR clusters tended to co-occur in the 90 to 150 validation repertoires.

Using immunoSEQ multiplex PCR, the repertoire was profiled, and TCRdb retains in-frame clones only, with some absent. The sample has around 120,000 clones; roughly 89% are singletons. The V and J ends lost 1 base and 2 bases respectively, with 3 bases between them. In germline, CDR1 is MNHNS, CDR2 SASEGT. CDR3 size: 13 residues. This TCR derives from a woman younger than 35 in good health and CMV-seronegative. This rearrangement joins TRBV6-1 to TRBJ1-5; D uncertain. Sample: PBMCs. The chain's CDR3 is CASSEVGNQPQHF. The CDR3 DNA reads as TGTGCCAGCAGTGAAGTCGGCAATCAGCCCCAGCATTTT.